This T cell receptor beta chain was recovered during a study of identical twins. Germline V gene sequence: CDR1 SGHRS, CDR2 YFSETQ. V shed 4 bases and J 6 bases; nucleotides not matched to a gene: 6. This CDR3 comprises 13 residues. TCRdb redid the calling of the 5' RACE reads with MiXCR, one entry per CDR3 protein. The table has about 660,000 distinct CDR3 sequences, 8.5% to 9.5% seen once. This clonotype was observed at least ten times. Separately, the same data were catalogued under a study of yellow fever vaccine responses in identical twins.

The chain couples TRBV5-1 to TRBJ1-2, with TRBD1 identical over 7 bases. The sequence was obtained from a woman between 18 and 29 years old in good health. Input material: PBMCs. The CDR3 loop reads CASSQLTGDGYTF. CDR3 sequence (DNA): TGCGCCAGCAGCCAATTAACAGGGGATGGCTACACCTTC. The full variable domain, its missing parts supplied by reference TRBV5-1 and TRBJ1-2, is KAGVTQTPRYLIKTRGQQVTLSCSPISGHRSVSWYQQTPGQGLQFLFEYFSETQRNKGNFPGRFSGRQFSNSRSEMNVSTLELGDSALYLCASSQLTGDGYTFGSGTRLTVV.